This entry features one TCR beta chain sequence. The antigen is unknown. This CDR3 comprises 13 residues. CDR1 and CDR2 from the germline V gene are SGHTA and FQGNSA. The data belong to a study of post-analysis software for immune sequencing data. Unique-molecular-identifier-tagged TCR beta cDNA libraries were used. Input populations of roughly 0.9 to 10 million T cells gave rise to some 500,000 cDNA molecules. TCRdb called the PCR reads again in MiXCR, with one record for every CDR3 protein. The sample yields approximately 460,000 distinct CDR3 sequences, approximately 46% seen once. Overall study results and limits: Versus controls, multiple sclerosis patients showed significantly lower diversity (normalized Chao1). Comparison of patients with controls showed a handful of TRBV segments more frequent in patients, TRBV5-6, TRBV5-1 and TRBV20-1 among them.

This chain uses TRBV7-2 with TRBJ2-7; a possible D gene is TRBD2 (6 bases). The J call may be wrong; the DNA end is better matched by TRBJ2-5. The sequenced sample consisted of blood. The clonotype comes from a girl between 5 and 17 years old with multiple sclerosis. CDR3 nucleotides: TGTGCCAGCAGCTTAGGTACTAGCGAGACCCAGTACTTC. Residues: CASSLGTSETQYF.